The rows below give T cell receptor beta chains drawn from one sample of a study of blood T cell repertoires in COVID-19. TCRdb's copy holds only in-frame clones and misses some; the assay was immunoSEQ multiplex PCR. The table includes about 94,000 clones, 87% detected once. Sequenced input: peripheral blood. All receptors come from an elderly woman with acute or convalescent COVID-19. CDR3s include the opening cysteine and the closing phenylalanine or tryptophan. D genes are given only for firm matches. Not every row has a clone size; where given, it reads once, few, many or a size class.

J gene: TRBJ2-3; V gene: TRBV11-3; D gene: TRBD1; clone size: NA; CDR3 DNA: TGTGCCAGCAGCTTAGAACAGGGGGACACGCAGTATTTT; CDR3 protein: CASSLEQGDTQYF
J gene: TRBJ1-1; V gene: TRBV19; D gene: TRBD1; clone size: once; CDR3 DNA: TGTGCCAGTAGTAACAGGGGGAAGGCTGAAGCTTTCTTT; CDR3 protein: CASSNRGKAEAFF
J gene: TRBJ1-5; V gene: TRBV18; D gene: TRBD1; clone size: NA; CDR3 DNA: TGTGCCAGCTCACCAGTGACAGGGAGCAATCAGCCCCAGCATTTT; CDR3 protein: CASSPVTGSNQPQHF
J gene: TRBJ2-1; V gene: TRBV3-1/TRBV3-2; D gene: NA; clone size: NA; CDR3 DNA: TGTGCCAGCAGCCAAGAAACATACAATGAGCAGTTCTTC; CDR3 protein: CASSQETYNEQFF
J gene: TRBJ2-3; V gene: TRBV5-1; D gene: TRBD2; clone size: NA; CDR3 DNA: TGCGCCAGCAGCTTGGGAAGCGGGGTCACAGATACGCAGTATTTT; CDR3 protein: CASSLGSGVTDTQYF
J gene: TRBJ1-2; V gene: TRBV5-6; D gene: TRBD1; clone size: NA; CDR3 DNA: TGTGCCAGCAGCCCCGACAGGGGCGCTCCCTATGGCTACACCTTC; CDR3 protein: CASSPDRGAPYGYTF
J gene: TRBJ2-3; V gene: TRBV6-1; D gene: TRBD2; clone size: NA; CDR3 DNA: TGTGCCAGCAGTGAAGTATGGGGGGGTTCAGATACGCAGTATTTT; CDR3 protein: CASSEVWGGSDTQYF
J gene: TRBJ1-1; V gene: TRBV7-8; D gene: NA; clone size: once; CDR3 DNA: TGTGCCAGCAGCTTGGGAGGGAGCACTGAAGCTTTCTTT; CDR3 protein: CASSLGGSTEAFF
J gene: TRBJ2-3; V gene: TRBV2; D gene: TRBD2; clone size: NA; CDR3 DNA: TGTGCCAGCGCCCCGGGGCTAGCGGGAGGTGCAGATACGCAGTATTTT; CDR3 protein: CASAPGLAGGADTQYF
J gene: TRBJ2-3; V gene: TRBV4-1; D gene: NA; clone size: NA; CDR3 DNA: TGCGCCAGCAGCCTCTTGGAAGGAGGTAGCACAGATACGCAGTATTTT; CDR3 protein: CASSLLEGGSTDTQYF
J gene: TRBJ2-5; V gene: TRBV5-4; D gene: TRBD2; clone size: NA; CDR3 DNA: TGTGCCAGCAGCCAGGCGGGGGGGCGTGAGACCCAGTACTTC; CDR3 protein: CASSQAGGRETQYF
J gene: TRBJ1-2; V gene: TRBV6-5; D gene: NA; clone size: NA; CDR3 DNA: TGTGCCAGCAGTTACGAGGGGGGGAACGGCTACACCTTC; CDR3 protein: CASSYEGGNGYTF
J gene: TRBJ2-7; V gene: TRBV7-8; D gene: NA; clone size: NA; CDR3 DNA: TGTGCCAGCAGCTTAGGGGGGCCAAACGAGCAGTACTTC; CDR3 protein: CASSLGGPNEQYF
J gene: TRBJ2-7; V gene: TRBV3-1/TRBV3-2; D gene: TRBD2; clone size: NA; CDR3 DNA: TGTGCCAGCATGTGGAGCGGGAGACGGGAGCAGTACTTC; CDR3 protein: CASMWSGRREQYF
J gene: TRBJ1-1; V gene: TRBV7-9; D gene: NA; clone size: NA; CDR3 DNA: TGTGCCAGCAGCCGAGGGCCGAACACTGAAGCTTTCTTT; CDR3 protein: CASSRGPNTEAFF
J gene: TRBJ2-1; V gene: TRBV2; D gene: NA; clone size: once; CDR3 DNA: TGTGCCAGCAGTGAAGGCGGCTGGTCCTACAATGAGCAGTTCTTC; CDR3 protein: CASSEGGWSYNEQFF
J gene: TRBJ2-3; V gene: TRBV5-1; D gene: TRBD2; clone size: NA; CDR3 DNA: TGCGCCAGCAGCCTAGCTAGCGGGGGGCCCCATAGAGATACGCAGTATTTT; CDR3 protein: CASSLASGGPHRDTQYF
J gene: TRBJ2-3; V gene: TRBV18; D gene: TRBD1; clone size: NA; CDR3 DNA: TGTGCCAGCTCACCAAGCCGGGACAGGGGCTTCTATACGCAGTATTTT; CDR3 protein: CASSPSRDRGFYTQYF
J gene: TRBJ1-5; V gene: TRBV7-2; D gene: NA; clone size: NA; CDR3 DNA: TGTGCCAGCAGCTTAGAATTCAGGGCTGGGCAGCCCCAGCATTTT; CDR3 protein: CASSLEFRAGQPQHF
J gene: TRBJ1-3; V gene: TRBV28; D gene: NA; clone size: few; CDR3 DNA: TGTGCCAGCAGCTCGTCCTGGGCCTTGGACTGGGAACACTCTGGAAACACCATATATTTT; CDR3 protein: CASSSSWALDWEHSGNTIYF
J gene: TRBJ1-1; V gene: TRBV6-1; D gene: TRBD1; clone size: NA; CDR3 DNA: TGTGCCAGCCTCCAAGGTTCGACAGGGAGGACTGAAGCTTTCTTT; CDR3 protein: CASLQGSTGRTEAFF
J gene: TRBJ1-1; V gene: TRBV5-1; D gene: NA; clone size: NA; CDR3 DNA: TGCGCCAGCAGCTTGGCCCCGGGGGGGGGCACTGAAGCTTTCTTT; CDR3 protein: CASSLAPGGGTEAFF
J gene: TRBJ1-3; V gene: TRBV6-5; D gene: NA; clone size: NA; CDR3 DNA: TGTGCCAGCAGAGCAGGCCGCTCTGGAAACACCATATATTTT; CDR3 protein: CASRAGRSGNTIYF
J gene: TRBJ1-4; V gene: TRBV20-1; D gene: TRBD1; clone size: few; CDR3 DNA: TGCAGTGCTAGTCTCCACCCGCGACAGGGGACTGAAAAACTGTTTTTT; CDR3 protein: CSASLHPRQGTEKLFF
J gene: TRBJ1-1; V gene: TRBV18; D gene: TRBD1; clone size: NA; CDR3 DNA: TGTGCCAGCTCACCGAACAGGGGGAACACTGAAGCTTTCTTT; CDR3 protein: CASSPNRGNTEAFF
J gene: TRBJ2-1; V gene: TRBV27; D gene: NA; clone size: NA; CDR3 DNA: TGTGCCAGCAGTACCTACAACAGTGAGCAGTTCTTC; CDR3 protein: CASSTYNSEQFF
J gene: TRBJ1-1; V gene: TRBV5-4; D gene: NA; clone size: NA; CDR3 DNA: TGTGCCAGCAGCTCCCAGACAGGTGGGACTGAAGCTTTCTTT; CDR3 protein: CASSSQTGGTEAFF
J gene: TRBJ2-7; V gene: TRBV7-9; D gene: TRBD1; clone size: NA; CDR3 DNA: TGTGCCAGCAGCTTAGGACAGGGGGCGCCAGGCGAGCAGTACTTC; CDR3 protein: CASSLGQGAPGEQYF
J gene: TRBJ2-7; V gene: TRBV29-1; D gene: TRBD2; clone size: NA; CDR3 DNA: TGCAGCGTTGGGTTAGCGGGGGCTTCCTACGAGCAGTACTTC; CDR3 protein: CSVGLAGASYEQYF
J gene: TRBJ2-2; V gene: TRBV27; D gene: TRBD2; clone size: NA; CDR3 DNA: TGTGCCAGCAGTTTATTCCGCGGGGGGGTCAGCGGACCCGGGGAGCTGTTTTTT; CDR3 protein: CASSLFRGGVSGPGELFF
J gene: TRBJ1-1; V gene: TRBV3-1/TRBV3-2; D gene: NA; clone size: few; CDR3 DNA: TGTGCCAGCAGCCGATCAGACCGGGACACTGAAGCTTTCTTT; CDR3 protein: CASSRSDRDTEAFF
J gene: TRBJ1-5; V gene: TRBV20-1; D gene: TRBD1; clone size: NA; CDR3 DNA: TGCAGTGCTAGTGATCTACAGGACAGGGGTAATCAGCCCCAGCATTTT; CDR3 protein: CSASDLQDRGNQPQHF
J gene: TRBJ2-5; V gene: TRBV7-2; D gene: NA; clone size: NA; CDR3 DNA: TGTGCCAGCAGTCGAACCGGGACAAAGTACTTC; CDR3 protein: CASSRTGTKYF
J gene: TRBJ2-2; V gene: TRBV6-1; D gene: NA; clone size: NA; CDR3 DNA: TGTGCCAGCAGTGACAGGGGGGACACCGGGGAGCTGTTTTTT; CDR3 protein: CASSDRGDTGELFF
J gene: TRBJ2-5; V gene: TRBV2; D gene: TRBD2; clone size: NA; CDR3 DNA: TGTGCCAGCGGCCTAGCGGGGTTCGGGGAGACCCAGTACTTC; CDR3 protein: CASGLAGFGETQYF
J gene: TRBJ2-2; V gene: TRBV29-1; D gene: TRBD2; clone size: NA; CDR3 DNA: TGCAACGACCGAACTAAGCGGGAGGATCCGAACACCGGGGAGCTGTTTTTT; CDR3 protein: CNDRTKREDPNTGELFF
J gene: TRBJ2-7; V gene: TRBV2; D gene: NA; clone size: NA; CDR3 DNA: TGTGCCAGCAGTGTGGATGGGACTGACCGCTACGAGCAGTACTTC; CDR3 protein: CASSVDGTDRYEQYF
J gene: TRBJ1-1; V gene: TRBV4-1; D gene: NA; clone size: NA; CDR3 DNA: TGCGCCAGCAGCCAAGACCCAGGGGAAGGTGTTGAAGCTTTCTTT; CDR3 protein: CASSQDPGEGVEAFF
J gene: TRBJ1-1; V gene: TRBV29-1; D gene: NA; clone size: NA; CDR3 DNA: TGCAGCGTTCGGGGGAACACTGAAGCTTTCTTT; CDR3 protein: CSVRGNTEAFF
J gene: TRBJ1-3; V gene: TRBV30; D gene: TRBD1; clone size: NA; CDR3 DNA: TGTGCCTGGAGTTTTGGACAGGGGGCGTTCGGAAACACCATATATTTT; CDR3 protein: CAWSFGQGAFGNTIYF
J gene: TRBJ1-6; V gene: TRBV14; D gene: TRBD1; clone size: few; CDR3 DNA: TGTGCCAGCAGCCGTCCGGGACAGTATAATTCACCCCTCCACTTT; CDR3 protein: CASSRPGQYNSPLHF
J gene: TRBJ2-2; V gene: TRBV13; D gene: NA; clone size: NA; CDR3 DNA: TGTGCCAGCAGCTTAGGGGACAGGAACACCGGGGAGCTGTTTTTT; CDR3 protein: CASSLGDRNTGELFF
J gene: TRBJ2-5; V gene: TRBV6-5; D gene: NA; clone size: NA; CDR3 DNA: TGTGCCAGCAGTTACTCTCGCGGAGTCGAGACCCAGTACTTC; CDR3 protein: CASSYSRGVETQYF
J gene: TRBJ2-7; V gene: TRBV7-2; D gene: TRBD1; clone size: once; CDR3 DNA: TGTGCCAGCAGCCCCCGGACAGGTAGCTCCTACGAGCAGTACTTC; CDR3 protein: CASSPRTGSSYEQYF
J gene: TRBJ1-5; V gene: TRBV30; D gene: NA; clone size: NA; CDR3 DNA: TGTGCCTGGAGTGTACCAGGGGTTGCTCAGCCCCAGCATTTT; CDR3 protein: CAWSVPGVAQPQHF
J gene: TRBJ1-6; V gene: TRBV7-3; D gene: TRBD1; clone size: once; CDR3 DNA: TGTGCCAGCAGCGCGGACAGGGTCTCACCCCTCCACTTT; CDR3 protein: CASSADRVSPLHF
J gene: TRBJ1-5; V gene: TRBV2; D gene: NA; clone size: NA; CDR3 DNA: TGTGCCAGCAGTGTCCGCGGGAGTAGCAATCAGCCCCAGCATTTT; CDR3 protein: CASSVRGSSNQPQHF
J gene: TRBJ2-6; V gene: TRBV2; D gene: TRBD1; clone size: once; CDR3 DNA: TGTGCCAGCACCGATCGGGGACAGGGGGACGGGGCCAACGTCCTGACTTTC; CDR3 protein: CASTDRGQGDGANVLTF
J gene: TRBJ2-7; V gene: TRBV10-2; D gene: TRBD2; clone size: NA; CDR3 DNA: TGCGCCAGTTTTAGCGGGGGATACTCCTACGAGCAGTACTTC; CDR3 protein: CASFSGGYSYEQYF
J gene: TRBJ2-7; V gene: TRBV9; D gene: NA; clone size: few; CDR3 DNA: TGTGCCAGCAGCGAGAGGGACACTCCTGCCTACGAGCAGTACTTC; CDR3 protein: CASSERDTPAYEQYF
J gene: TRBJ1-1; V gene: TRBV6-5; D gene: TRBD1; clone size: NA; CDR3 DNA: TGTGCCAGCAGGGCAGGGGGCCGAGGAGGAACTGAAGCTTTCTTT; CDR3 protein: CASRAGGRGGTEAFF
J gene: TRBJ1-1; V gene: TRBV7-2; D gene: TRBD1; clone size: once; CDR3 DNA: TGTGCCAGCAGCCCCCCGGTGGGAGGGACAGGGGGCACTGAAGCTTTCTTT; CDR3 protein: CASSPPVGGTGGTEAFF
J gene: TRBJ2-7; V gene: TRBV6-5; D gene: TRBD1; clone size: NA; CDR3 DNA: TGTGCCAGCATGCGGACAGGATCCTTCTACGAGCAGTACTTC; CDR3 protein: CASMRTGSFYEQYF
J gene: TRBJ2-4; V gene: TRBV29-1; D gene: NA; clone size: NA; CDR3 DNA: TGCAGCGTTCTGCCCCGCGGCAAAAACATTCAGTACTTC; CDR3 protein: CSVLPRGKNIQYF
J gene: TRBJ2-1; V gene: TRBV6-6; D gene: NA; clone size: NA; CDR3 DNA: TGTGCCAGCAGTTACAACAGCAATGAGCAGTTCTTC; CDR3 protein: CASSYNSNEQFF
J gene: TRBJ1-5; V gene: TRBV6-5; D gene: NA; clone size: once; CDR3 DNA: TGTGCCAGCAGTTCCAAACGACAGCTAAGCAATCAGCCCCAGCATTTT; CDR3 protein: CASSSKRQLSNQPQHF
J gene: TRBJ2-3; V gene: TRBV2; D gene: NA; clone size: NA; CDR3 DNA: TGTGCCAGCAGTTTGAGGGCCGATACGCAGTATTTT; CDR3 protein: CASSLRADTQYF
J gene: TRBJ1-1; V gene: TRBV3-1/TRBV3-2; D gene: TRBD1; clone size: NA; CDR3 DNA: TGTGCCAGCAGCCCAAACAGGGGGGGGCGGATCCCTGAAGCTTTCTTT; CDR3 protein: CASSPNRGGRIPEAFF
J gene: TRBJ1-5; V gene: TRBV6-2/TRBV6-3; D gene: TRBD1; clone size: NA; CDR3 DNA: TGTGCCAGCAGCCCCGGGACAGGGGTCTATCAGCCCCAGCATTTT; CDR3 protein: CASSPGTGVYQPQHF
J gene: TRBJ2-1; V gene: TRBV4-3; D gene: NA; clone size: NA; CDR3 DNA: TGCGCCAGCAGCCAAGACGACACTTTCAATGAGCAGTTCTTC; CDR3 protein: CASSQDDTFNEQFF